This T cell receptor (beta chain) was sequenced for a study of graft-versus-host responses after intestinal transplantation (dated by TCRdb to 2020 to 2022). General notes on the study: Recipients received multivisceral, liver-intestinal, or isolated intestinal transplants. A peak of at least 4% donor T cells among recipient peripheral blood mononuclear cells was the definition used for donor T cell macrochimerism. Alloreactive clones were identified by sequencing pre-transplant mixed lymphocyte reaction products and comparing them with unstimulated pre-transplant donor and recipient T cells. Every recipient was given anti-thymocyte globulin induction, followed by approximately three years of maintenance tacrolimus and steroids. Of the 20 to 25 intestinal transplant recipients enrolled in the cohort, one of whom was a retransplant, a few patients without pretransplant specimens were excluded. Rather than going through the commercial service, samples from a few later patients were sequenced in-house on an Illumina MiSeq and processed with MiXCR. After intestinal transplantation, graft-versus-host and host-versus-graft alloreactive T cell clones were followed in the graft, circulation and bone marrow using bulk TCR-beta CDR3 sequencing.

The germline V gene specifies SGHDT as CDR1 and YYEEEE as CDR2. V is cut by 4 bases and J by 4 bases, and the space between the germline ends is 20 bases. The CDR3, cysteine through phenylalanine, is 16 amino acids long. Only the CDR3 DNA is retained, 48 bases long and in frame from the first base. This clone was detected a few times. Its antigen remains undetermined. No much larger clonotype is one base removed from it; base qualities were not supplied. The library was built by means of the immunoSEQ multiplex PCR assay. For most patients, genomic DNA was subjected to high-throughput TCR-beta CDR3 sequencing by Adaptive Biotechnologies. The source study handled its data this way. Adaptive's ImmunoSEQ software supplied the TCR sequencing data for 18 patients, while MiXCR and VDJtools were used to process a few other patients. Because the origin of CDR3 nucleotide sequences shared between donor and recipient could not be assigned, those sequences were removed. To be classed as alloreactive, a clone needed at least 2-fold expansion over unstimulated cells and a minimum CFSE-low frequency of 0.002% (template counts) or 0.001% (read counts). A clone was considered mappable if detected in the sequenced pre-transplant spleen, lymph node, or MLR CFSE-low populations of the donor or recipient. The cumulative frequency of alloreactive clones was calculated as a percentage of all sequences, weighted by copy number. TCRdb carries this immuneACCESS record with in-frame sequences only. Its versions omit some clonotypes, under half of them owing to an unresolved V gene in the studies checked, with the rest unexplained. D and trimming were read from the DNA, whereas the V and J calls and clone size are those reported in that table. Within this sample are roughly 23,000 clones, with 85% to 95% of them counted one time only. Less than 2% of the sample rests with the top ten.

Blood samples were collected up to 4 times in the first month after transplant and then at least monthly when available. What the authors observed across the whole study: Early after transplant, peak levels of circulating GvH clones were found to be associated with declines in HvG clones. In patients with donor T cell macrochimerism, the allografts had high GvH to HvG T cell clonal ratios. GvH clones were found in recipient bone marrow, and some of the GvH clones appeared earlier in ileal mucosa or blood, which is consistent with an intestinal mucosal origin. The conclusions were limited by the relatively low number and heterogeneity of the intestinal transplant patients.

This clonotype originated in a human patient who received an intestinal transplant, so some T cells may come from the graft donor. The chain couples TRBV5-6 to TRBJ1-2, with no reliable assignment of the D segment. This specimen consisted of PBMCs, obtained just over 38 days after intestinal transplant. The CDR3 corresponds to CASSSPSRTDIYGYTF. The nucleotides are TGTGCCAGCAGCAGCCCATCCAGGACTGACATCTATGGCTACACCTTC.